A selection of T cell receptor beta chains follows, all from one sample in a study of blood T cell repertoires in COVID-19. Repertoires were generated with immunoSEQ multiplex PCR, while TCRdb's copy carries only in-frame clones and drops some. This table holds over 85,000 clones, about 90% found once. Sequences were obtained from peripheral blood. The receptors originated from a human donor in a cohort sampled during active COVID-19. Each CDR3 is given with its conserved first and last residue. D genes are given only for firm matches. Size is stated for part of the rows, as once, few or many counts, or as a class when the clone is expanded.

TGTGCCAGCAGTCCTAGGGGGCCCGACGGTGATTCACCCCTCCACTTT	CASSPRGPDGDSPLHF	TRBJ1-6	-	TRBV11-2	TRBD1
TGTGCCAGCAAGACAGGGAACTATGGCTACACCTTC	CASKTGNYGYTF	TRBJ1-2	-	TRBV6-5	TRBD1
TGCGCGAGCAGGCGGCTAGCGCGCGACGAGCAGTACTTC	CASRRLARDEQYF	TRBJ2-7	-	TRBV5-1	-
TGTGCCAGCAGCCCGAGGGGGGGGAGGGCGAATGAGCAGTACTTC	CASSPRGGRANEQYF	TRBJ2-7	-	TRBV7-9	-
TGTGCCAGCATCGGGGAGCTCCCCGGGCCCCAGCATTTT	CASIGELPGPQHF	TRBJ1-5	-	TRBV2	-
TGTGCCAGCACTGAGAGCAGCGGCACAGATACGCAGTATTTT	CASTESSGTDTQYF	TRBJ2-3	-	TRBV2	-
TGTGCCACCAGTGATCCCGGACTAGCGGGATTGAATGAGCAGTTCTTC	CATSDPGLAGLNEQFF	TRBJ2-1	-	TRBV24-1	TRBD2
TGTGCCAGCAGTGATAGGGGCATCGGTGGTTACGAGCAGTACTTC	CASSDRGIGGYEQYF	TRBJ2-7	few	TRBV6-1	-
TGTGCCAGCCGGCGGGACAGCCGATCCTACGAGCAGTACTTC	CASRRDSRSYEQYF	TRBJ2-7	-	TRBV3-1/TRBV3-2	-
TGTGCCACCGGGACAGATTACGAGCAGTACTTC	CATGTDYEQYF	TRBJ2-7	-	TRBV28	TRBD1
TGCGCCAGCAGTGAGCGGGACAGGGTGCCCCCCGGGGCCAACGTCCTGACTTTC	CASSERDRVPPGANVLTF	TRBJ2-6	-	TRBV10-1	TRBD1
TGTGCCACCAGCAGAGATACTAGCGGGGGCGGCCAAGAGCAGTTCTTC	CATSRDTSGGGQEQFF	TRBJ2-1	-	TRBV15	TRBD2
TGTGCCAGCAGCTTCGGAGCGGGAGTATCGGTCTTC	CASSFGAGVSVF	TRBJ2-1	-	TRBV7-8	TRBD2
TGTGCCAGCAGTCCGAATGGACAGTACGGTCAGCCCCAGCATTTT	CASSPNGQYGQPQHF	TRBJ1-5	-	TRBV2	-
TGTGCCTGGAGTAACGGGGATTCACCCCTCCACTTT	CAWSNGDSPLHF	TRBJ1-6	-	TRBV30	-
TGTGCCAGCAGCACTTGGGAGGACACTAATAATTCACCCCTCCACTTT	CASSTWEDTNNSPLHF	TRBJ1-6	-	TRBV7-9	-
TGTGCCAGCAGTGGGGGGGGCCTACGGGAGACCCAGTACTTC	CASSGGGLRETQYF	TRBJ2-5	-	TRBV28	-
TGCGCCAGCAGCTTGGGGACAGGGCATCAGCCCCAGCATTTT	CASSLGTGHQPQHF	TRBJ1-5	few	TRBV5-1	TRBD1
TGTGCCAGCAGCCAAGAGGGCGGGCTCACCGGGGAGCTGTTTTTT	CASSQEGGLTGELFF	TRBJ2-2	-	TRBV3-1/TRBV3-2	-
TGTGCCAGTAGTGCCGGGACTAGCTTCAAAATGCAGTACTTC	CASSAGTSFKMQYF	TRBJ2-7	-	TRBV19	TRBD2
TGTGCCAGCAGTTTATTAGACACTTATAGCAATCAGCCCCAGCATTTT	CASSLLDTYSNQPQHF	TRBJ1-5	-	TRBV6-5	-
TGTGCCAGCAGTTTATTACGGGGAAGCGGGGAGCTGTTTTTT	CASSLLRGSGELFF	TRBJ2-2	once	TRBV28	-
TGTGCCAGTAGTAAGACAGGACGTACGTACGAGCAGTACTTC	CASSKTGRTYEQYF	TRBJ2-7	-	TRBV19	-
TGTGCCAGCAGCCAAGGAGGCGACACAGATACGCAGTATTTT	CASSQGGDTDTQYF	TRBJ2-3	-	TRBV3-1/TRBV3-2	-